This note documents a single T cell receptor (beta chain) sequence. Its recognized antigen is unknown. No much larger clone is present one base from it, and per-base qualities are unavailable. This sample is drawn from a study of blood T cell repertoires in COVID-19 (dated by TCRdb to the early 2020s). Regarding the complete study: Samples from collaborators originated in the United States, Italy and Spain and spanned both the acute and convalescent phases of COVID-19. Subjects who had been exposed to COVID-19, were actively infected with it, or had recovered from it provided the deeply sampled blood TCRbeta repertoires that made up the dataset. The material from the prospective study consisted of cDNA or gDNA derived from T cells, B-cell-depleted T cells, or PBMCs. The samples were drawn from the first 160 participants of the ongoing ImmuneRACE study and from 950 to 1,500 subjects provided by 6 global collaborators. The repertoires were made available in a free public database intended to serve as a resource for research on the immune response to SARS-CoV-2. Nearly every sample came with metadata listing a de-identified subject ID, COVID-19 status, age in years and sex. HLA class I and class II types, where available, came from metadata supplied by the sample provider rather than from assay-based typing. Broader findings and caveats from the paper: The quantity of clinical and demographic metadata differed by source and by participant and was supplied without curation.

The immunoSEQ Assay, a bias-controlled multiplex PCR, was used to amplify TCRbeta CDR3 regions from genomic DNA. Turning to the authors' computational methods: The number of nucleated cells in each sample was estimated by amplification of reference gene primers within the assay. To quantify the absolute abundance of each unique TCRbeta CDR3 rearrangement, sequence reads were collapsed and filtered. Productive Simpson clonality was computed per sample as the square root of Simpson's diversity index over productive rearrangements. TCRdb provides this immuneACCESS table in a form limited to in-frame rearrangements. Some clones are lacking; in checked studies, under half of them reflect an unresolved V gene, and why the rest are absent is not known. V and J calls plus clone size are reproduced from that table; the DNA served to infer D and trimming. The sample has hundreds of thousands of clones on record, 86% of them singletons. The ten top clones hold more than 1.4% of the sample.

Reading the germline V gene gives CDR1 SGDLS and CDR2 YYNGEE. Trimmed from V: 2 bases; trimmed from J: 7 bases; junction bases lacking a gene match: 9. There are 16 amino acids in the CDR3, from cysteine to phenylalanine inclusive. This entry keeps only the CDR3 DNA: 48 bases, framed from base 1. The collaborating institutions used their own protocols to collect whole blood in K2EDTA tubes. For TCRbeta analysis, collaborators shipped samples in one of three forms: frozen whole blood, isolated PBMCs, or DNA extracted from either of those sample types. The chain is encoded by TRBV9 joined to TRBJ1-2; 12 nucleotides in the junction match TRBD1. The sequence came from a woman in her 30s with active or convalescent COVID-19. The specimen sequenced was peripheral blood. CDR3 protein: CASSVNPGQGARGYTF. The DNA sequence reads TGTGCCAGCAGCGTTAATCCGGGACAGGGGGCTCGTGGCTACACCTTC.